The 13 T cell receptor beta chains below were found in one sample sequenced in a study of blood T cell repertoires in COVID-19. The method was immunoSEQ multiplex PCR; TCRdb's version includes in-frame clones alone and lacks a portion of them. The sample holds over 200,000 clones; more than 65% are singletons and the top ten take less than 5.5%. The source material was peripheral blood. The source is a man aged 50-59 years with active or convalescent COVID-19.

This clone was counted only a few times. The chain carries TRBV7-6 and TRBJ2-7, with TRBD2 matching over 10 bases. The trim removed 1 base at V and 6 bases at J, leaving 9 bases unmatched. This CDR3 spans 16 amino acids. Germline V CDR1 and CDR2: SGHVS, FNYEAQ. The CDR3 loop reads CASSLVAGGPLGEQYF. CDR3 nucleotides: TGTGCCAGCAGCTTAGTAGCGGGGGGCCCCTTGGGCGAGCAGTACTTC.

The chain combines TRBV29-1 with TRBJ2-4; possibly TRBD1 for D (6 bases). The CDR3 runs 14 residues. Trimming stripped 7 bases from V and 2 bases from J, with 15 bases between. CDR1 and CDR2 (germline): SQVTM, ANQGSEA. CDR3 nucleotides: TGCAGCGCAACAGGGTCGGAAACCAAAAACATTCAGTACTTC. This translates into CSATGSETKNIQYF.

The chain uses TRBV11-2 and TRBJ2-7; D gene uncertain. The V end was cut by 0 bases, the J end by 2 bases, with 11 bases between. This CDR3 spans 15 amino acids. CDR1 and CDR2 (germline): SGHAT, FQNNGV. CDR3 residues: CASSLDRRSAYEQYF. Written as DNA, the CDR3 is TGTGCCAGCAGCTTAGACCGCAGGTCGGCCTACGAGCAGTACTTC.

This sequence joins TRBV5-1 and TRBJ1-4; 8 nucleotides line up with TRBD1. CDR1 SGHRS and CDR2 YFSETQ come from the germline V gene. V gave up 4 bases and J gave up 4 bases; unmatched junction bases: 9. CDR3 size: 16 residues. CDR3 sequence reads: CASSPGTGVNNEKLFF. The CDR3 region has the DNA TGCGCCAGCAGCCCAGGGACAGGTGTTAATAATGAAAAACTGTTTTTT. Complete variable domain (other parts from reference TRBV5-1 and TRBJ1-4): KAGVTQTPRYLIKTRGQQVTLSCSPISGHRSVSWYQQTPGQGLQFLFEYFSETQRNKGNFPGRFSGRQFSNSRSEMNVSTLELGDSALYLCASSPGTGVNNEKLFFGSGTQLSVL.

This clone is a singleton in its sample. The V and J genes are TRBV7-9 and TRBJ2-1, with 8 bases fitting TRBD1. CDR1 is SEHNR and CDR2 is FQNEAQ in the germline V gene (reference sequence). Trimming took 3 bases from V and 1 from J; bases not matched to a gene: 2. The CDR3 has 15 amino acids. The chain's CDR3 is CASSFRQGSYNEQFF. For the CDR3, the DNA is TGTGCCAGCAGCTTCCGACAGGGGTCCTACAATGAGCAGTTCTTC.

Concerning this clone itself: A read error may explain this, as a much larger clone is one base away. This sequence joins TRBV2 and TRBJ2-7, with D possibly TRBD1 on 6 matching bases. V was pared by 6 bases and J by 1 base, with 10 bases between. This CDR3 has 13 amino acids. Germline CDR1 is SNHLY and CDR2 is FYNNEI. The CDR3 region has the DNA TGTGCCAGCAGGGATGGACAGTCCTACGAGCAGTACTTC. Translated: CASRDGQSYEQYF.

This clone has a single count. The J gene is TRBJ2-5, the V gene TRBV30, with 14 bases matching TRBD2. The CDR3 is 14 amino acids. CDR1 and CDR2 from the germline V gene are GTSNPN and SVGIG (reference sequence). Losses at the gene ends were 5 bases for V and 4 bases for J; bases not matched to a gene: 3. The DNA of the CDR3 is TGTGCCTGGGCCGGACTAGCGGGGGGAGAGACCCAGTACTTC. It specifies CAWAGLAGGETQYF.

CDR3 in DNA: TGTGCCAGCACCGGGACAGGGTTGAACGAGCAGTACTTC. Protein product: CASTGTGLNEQYF. The V call is TRBV6-5, the J call TRBJ2-7; TRBD1 matches 9 bases. The CDR3 is 13 amino acids. The J segment lost 5 bases and the V segment lost 7 bases, leaving 6 bases of the junction unmatched. Germline CDR1 MNHEY, CDR2 SVGAGI.

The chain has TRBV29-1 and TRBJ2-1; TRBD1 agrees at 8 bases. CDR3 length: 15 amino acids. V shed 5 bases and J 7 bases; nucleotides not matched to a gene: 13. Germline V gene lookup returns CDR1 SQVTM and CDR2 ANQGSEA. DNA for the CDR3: TGCAGCGTTAATACACTGGACAGGGTTCAAAATGAGCAGTTCTTC. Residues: CSVNTLDRVQNEQFF.

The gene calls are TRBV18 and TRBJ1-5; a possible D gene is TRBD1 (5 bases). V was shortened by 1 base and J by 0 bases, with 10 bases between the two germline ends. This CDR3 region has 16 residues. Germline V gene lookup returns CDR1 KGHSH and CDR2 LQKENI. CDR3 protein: CASSPRGDYSNQPQHF. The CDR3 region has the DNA TGTGCCAGCTCACCACGCGGGGACTATAGCAATCAGCCCCAGCATTTT. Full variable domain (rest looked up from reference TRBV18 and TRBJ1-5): NAGVMQNPRHLVRRRGQEARLRCSPMKGHSHVYWYRQLPEEGLKFMVYLQKENIIDESGMPKERFSAEFPKEGPSILRIQQVVRGDSAAYFCASSPRGDYSNQPQHFGDGTRLSIL.

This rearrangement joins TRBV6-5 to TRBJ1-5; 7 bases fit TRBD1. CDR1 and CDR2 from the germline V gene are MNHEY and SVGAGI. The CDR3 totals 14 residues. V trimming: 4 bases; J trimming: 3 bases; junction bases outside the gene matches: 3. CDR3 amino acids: CASSWDRDNQPQHF. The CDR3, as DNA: TGTGCCAGCAGTTGGGACAGAGACAATCAGCCCCAGCATTTT.

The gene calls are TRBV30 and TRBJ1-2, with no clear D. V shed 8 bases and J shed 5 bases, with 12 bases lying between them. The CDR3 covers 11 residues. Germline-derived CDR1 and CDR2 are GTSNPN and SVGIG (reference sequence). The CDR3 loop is CAAERDYGYTF. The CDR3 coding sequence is TGTGCCGCTGAGAGGGATTATGGCTACACCTTC.

CDR3 nucleotides: TGTGCCAGCAGTGAAACAAGGACTAGTGGGGAGACCCAGTACTTC. Translation: CASSETRTSGETQYF. The V and J genes are TRBV2 and TRBJ2-5; 7 bases agree with TRBD2. The CDR3 has 15 residues. Germline V gene sequence: CDR1 SNHLY, CDR2 FYNNEI. Trimming removed 2 bases from V and 5 bases from J; junction bases left unmatched: 8.